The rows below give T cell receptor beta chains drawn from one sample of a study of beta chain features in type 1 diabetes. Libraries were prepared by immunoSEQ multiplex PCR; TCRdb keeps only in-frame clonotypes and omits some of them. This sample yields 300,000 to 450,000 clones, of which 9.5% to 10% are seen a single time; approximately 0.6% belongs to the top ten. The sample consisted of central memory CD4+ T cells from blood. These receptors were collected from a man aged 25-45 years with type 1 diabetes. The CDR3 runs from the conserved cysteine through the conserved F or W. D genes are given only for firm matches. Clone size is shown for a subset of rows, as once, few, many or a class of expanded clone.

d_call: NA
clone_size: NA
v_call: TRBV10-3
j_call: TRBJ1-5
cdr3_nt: TGTGCCACCCGTACGTTCGGACAGAATAGCAATCAGCCCCAGCATTTT
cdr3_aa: CATRTFGQNSNQPQHF

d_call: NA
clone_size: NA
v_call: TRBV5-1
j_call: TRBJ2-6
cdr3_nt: TGCGCCAGCAGCTCCACCCCCTCTGGGGCCAACGTCCTGACTTTC
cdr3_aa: CASSSTPSGANVLTF

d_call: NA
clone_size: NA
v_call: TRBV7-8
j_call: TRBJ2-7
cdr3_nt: TGTGCCAGCAGGCCCGGCACCCCTTTCTACGAGCAGTACTTC
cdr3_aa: CASRPGTPFYEQYF

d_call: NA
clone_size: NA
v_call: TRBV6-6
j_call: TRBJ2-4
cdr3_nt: TGTGCCAGCAGTTACGGTTCAGGGGACACCAAAAACATTCAGTACTTC
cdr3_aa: CASSYGSGDTKNIQYF

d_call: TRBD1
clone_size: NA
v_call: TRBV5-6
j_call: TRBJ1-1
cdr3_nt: TGTGCCAGCAGCTTCGGGACAGCCACTGAAGCTTTCTTT
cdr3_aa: CASSFGTATEAFF

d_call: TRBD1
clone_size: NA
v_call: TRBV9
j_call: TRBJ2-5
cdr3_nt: TGTGCCAGCAGCGTAGGCCCGGGGACAGGCCAAGAGACCCAGTACTTC
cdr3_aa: CASSVGPGTGQETQYF

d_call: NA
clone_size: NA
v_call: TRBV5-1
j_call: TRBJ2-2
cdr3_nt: TGCGCCAGCAGCTTGGAGCAGAGCACCGGGGAGCTGTTTTTT
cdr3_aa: CASSLEQSTGELFF

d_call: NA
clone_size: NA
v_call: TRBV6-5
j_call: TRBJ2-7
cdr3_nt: TGTGCCAGCAGTGAAGGTGGACGGTGGTACTTC
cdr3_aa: CASSEGGRWYF

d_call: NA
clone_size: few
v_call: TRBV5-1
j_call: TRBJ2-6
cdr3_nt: TGCGCCAGCAGCTTGGCTGGGGCCAACGTCCTGACTTTC
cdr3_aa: CASSLAGANVLTF

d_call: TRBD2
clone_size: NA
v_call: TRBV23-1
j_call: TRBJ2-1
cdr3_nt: TGCGCCAGCAGGCGATCTAGCGGGAGCTCCTACAATGAGCAGTTCTTC
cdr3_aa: CASRRSSGSSYNEQFF

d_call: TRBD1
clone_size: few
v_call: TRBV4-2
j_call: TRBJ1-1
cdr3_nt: TGTGCCAGCAGCAAACCGGGACAGGGAATGAACACTGAAGCTTTCTTT
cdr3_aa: CASSKPGQGMNTEAFF

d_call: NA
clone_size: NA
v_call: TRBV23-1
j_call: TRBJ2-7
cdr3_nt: TGCGCCAGCAGTCAAGGGCGGGATAACTACGAGCAGTACTTC
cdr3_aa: CASSQGRDNYEQYF

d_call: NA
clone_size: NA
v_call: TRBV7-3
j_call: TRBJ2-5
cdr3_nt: TGTGCCAGCAGCCCCCGCGTCGGAGAGACCCAGTACTTC
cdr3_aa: CASSPRVGETQYF

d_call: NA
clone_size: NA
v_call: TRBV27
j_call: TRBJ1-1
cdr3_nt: TGTGCCACCCTCGGGCTGGGGAACACTGAAGCTTTCTTT
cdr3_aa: CATLGLGNTEAFF

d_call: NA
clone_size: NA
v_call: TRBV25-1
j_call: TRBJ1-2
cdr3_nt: TGTGCCAGCAGTGGATTCAGGGGCGACTATGGCTACACCTTC
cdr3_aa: CASSGFRGDYGYTF

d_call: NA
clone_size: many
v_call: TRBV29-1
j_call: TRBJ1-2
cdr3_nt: TGCAGCGTCCACACAGGAAGTGATGGCTACACCTTC
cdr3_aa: CSVHTGSDGYTF

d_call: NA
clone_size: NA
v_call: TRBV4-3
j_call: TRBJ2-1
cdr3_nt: TGCGCCAGCAGCCAAGACCCCCCCAGTACGGGGAACGATGAGCAGTTCTTC
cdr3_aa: CASSQDPPSTGNDEQFF

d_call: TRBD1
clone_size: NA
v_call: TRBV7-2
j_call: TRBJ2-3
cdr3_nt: TGTGCCAGCAGCCCCGCCGGGACAGGGACAGATACGCAGTATTTT
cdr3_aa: CASSPAGTGTDTQYF

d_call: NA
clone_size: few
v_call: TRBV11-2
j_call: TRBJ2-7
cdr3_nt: TGTGCCAGCAGCTTAGTACCTGACTTCTCCTACGAGCAGTACTTC
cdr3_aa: CASSLVPDFSYEQYF